The clone carrying this T cell receptor (beta chain) was seen a few times. One entry per CDR3 protein results from TCRdb running MiXCR on the RT-PCR reads. The sample includes about 540,000 distinct CDR3 sequences, under 30% seen only once; the top ten take 2.8%. This sample was taken from a study of response to subunit inactivated influenza vaccine. These same records also appear under a second study, on T cells expressing NK-cell markers. From that study: A 5'RACE template switching approach incorporating UMIs was used to make TCR beta cDNA. From sorted CD3+CD56+NKG2C+, CD3+CD56+NKG2C- and CD3+CD56-NKG2C+ T cells came the TCR beta repertoires. Of CD8+ T cells, roughly 1.0-7.0% belonged to dominant NKG2C+ clonotypes in roughly 6 donors. HCMV specificity of the expanded NKG2C+ T cell clones stayed unclear.

This clonotype was sampled from a man aged 45 to 65 who received an inactivated influenza vaccine. This sample comprised CD4+ T cells sorted from PBMCs, obtained roughly 13 days after vaccination.

CDR3 bases: TGTGCCAGCAGTTTTGGTCTAGCGAGCTCCTACAATGAGCAGTTCTTC. Translating it yields CASSFGLASSYNEQFF. This chain connects TRBV12-3 or TRBV12-4 to TRBJ2-1, with D possibly matching TRBD2 (6 bases). The V end lost 3 bases, the J end lost 0 bases, and 12 bases lay between the germline ends. The CDR3 is made up of 16 amino acids.